This T cell receptor (beta chain) was found in a study of cytotoxic CD8 clonotypes in ibrutinib-treated CLL. Across the whole study: Productive templates averaged about 230,000 per sample, and productive rearrangements 90,000 to 100,000.

The CDR3 extends over 19 amino acids. In the case of this clone: The antigen remains unidentified.

Study outcomes and limitations: Clonality grew at ibrutinib response; at progression, it decreased back toward baseline. T-cell clonality at baseline went above that of age-matched healthy donors and rose and fell with circulating CD8+ T-cell counts.

Profiled with immunoSEQ multiplex PCR; TCRdb holds only in-frame clones, not every one. The sample contains a few hundred thousand clones, 80% of which appear only once. PBMCs that had been cryopreserved were the source of 2 to 2.5 micrograms of genomic DNA for TCR beta libraries. The chain carries TRBV1 and TRBJ2-5; the table calls TRBD2, which could not be checked here. TRBV1 is labeled a pseudogene. The starting material was PBMCs, obtained before ibrutinib treatment. This clonotype was sampled from a human donor with chronic lymphocytic leukemia. CDR3 bases: TGCACCAGCAGCCAAGAAATGCGGCGGGAGAGCGGGGCAGAAGAGACCCAGTACTTC. The encoded protein is CTSSQEMRRESGAEETQYF.